The T cell receptor (beta chain) described here comes from a study of blood T cell repertoires in COVID-19. Across the study: Samples representing acute and convalescent COVID-19 were sourced from the United States, Italy and Spain.

In the source study's methods: Nucleated cell number was recorded as an estimate derived from reference gene primer amplification. TCRdb's copy holds only in-frame clones and misses some; the assay was immunoSEQ multiplex PCR. V and J calls and clone size are copied from that table; D and trimming were computed from the DNA. The table has fewer than 250,000 clones, around nine tenths seen once; the top ten hold roughly 2.5%. The germline gives CDR1 MNHNS, CDR2 SASEGT. The CDR3 has 13 residues. Trimming shortened V by 5 bases and J by 5 bases, and 12 bases separated the two germline ends. Specimen: peripheral blood. The gene calls are TRBV6-1 and TRBJ1-2; D not resolved. The clonotype was recovered from a woman aged 60-70 years with acute or convalescent COVID-19. CDR3 nucleotide sequence: TGTGCCAGCAGTTTGGGCACCCAATATGGCTACACCTTC. This translates into CASSLGTQYGYTF.